These 14 T cell receptor beta chains were all obtained from the same sample, sequenced in a study of CD8 T cells in Susac syndrome. A quantity of about 0.5 to 1 ug RNA underwent reverse transcription using random hexamers. One entry per CDR3 protein, called by TCRdb with MiXCR from the immunoSEQ multiplex PCR reads. The repertoire includes under 200,000 distinct CDR3 sequences, 95% of them detected once, and around 0.093% sits in the top ten. The sample was CD4+ T cells from PBMCs. The receptors stem from a human donor in good health.

The DNA of the CDR3 is TGTGCCAGCAGCGTTGATAGGGATGGCGGCTACACCTTC. Translation: CASSVDRDGGYTF. V usage is TRBV9 and J usage is TRBJ1-2; D is uncertain. The CDR3 length is 13 residues. CDR1 and CDR2 (germline): SGDLS, YYNGEE. The V gene lost 2 bases and the J gene lost 8 bases, with 13 bases spanning the gap.

The V call is TRBV12-3 or TRBV12-4, the J call TRBJ1-5, with D possibly matching TRBD1 (5 bases). The CDR3 sequence is 14 residues long. V was clipped by 6 bases and J by 3 bases, with 12 bases between them. The CDR3 region has the DNA TGTGCCAGCAGATTCGACAGAGACAATCAGCCCCAGCATTTT. Amino acid sequence: CASRFDRDNQPQHF.

This chain joins TRBV6-2 or TRBV6-3 and TRBJ2-4, with D possibly TRBD1 on 5 matching bases. The germline V and J ends were trimmed by 0 bases and 6 bases, with 6 bases remaining between them. The length of the CDR3 is 13 residues. Per the germline V gene, CDR1 is MNHEY and CDR2 is SVGEGT. This CDR3 reads CASSYSGPNIQYF. CDR3 bases: TGTGCCAGCAGTTACTCGGGGCCAAACATTCAGTACTTC.

CDR3 sequence reads: CSVQTGIYEQFF. CDR3 nucleotide sequence: TGCAGCGTCCAGACAGGGATATATGAGCAGTTCTTC. The chain carries TRBV29-1 and TRBJ2-1, with TRBD1 matching over 7 bases. J was trimmed by 8 bases and V by 6 bases; bases with no gene match: 7. There are 12 residues in the CDR3. The germline V gene encodes CDR1 SQVTM and CDR2 ANQGSEA.

This rearrangement joins TRBV10-3 to TRBJ2-1, with D possibly called TRBD1 or TRBD2 (5 bases each). Trimming removed 9 bases at V and 5 bases at J, with 11 bases between. The CDR3 sequence is 12 residues long. Germline loops: CDR1 ENHRY, CDR2 SYGVKD. CDR3 protein: CAIRDADNEQFF. The CDR3 DNA reads as TGTGCCATACGGGACGCCGACAATGAGCAGTTCTTC.

The genes are TRBV6-5 and TRBJ2-5; perhaps TRBD2 as D (5 bases). Trimming stripped 7 bases from V and 7 bases from J, with 22 bases between. The germline CDR1 and CDR2 sequences are MNHEY and SVGAGI. The CDR3 is made up of 15 amino acids. The CDR3 loop is CASTPGSKGRGTQYF. In nucleotides, the CDR3 is TGTGCCAGCACCCCGGGCAGCAAGGGCCGGGGGACCCAGTACTTC.

The J gene is TRBJ1-2, the V gene TRBV28, with D tentatively TRBD1 (5 bases). The CDR3 covers 12 residues. The V end lost 4 bases, the J end lost 4 bases, and 7 bases lay between the germline ends. CDR1 is MDHEN, CDR2 SYDVKM, per germline. CDR3 protein: CASSWGVYGYTF. The DNA of the CDR3 is TGTGCCAGCAGTTGGGGCGTCTATGGCTACACCTTC.

The V and J genes are TRBV5-1 and TRBJ1-1; D perhaps matches TRBD1 (5 bases). Trimming took 1 base from V and 6 from J, leaving 13 bases between them. Germline V gives CDR1 SGHRS, CDR2 YFSETQ. The CDR3 runs to 14 residues. The chain's CDR3 is CASSLRAPGAEAFF. CDR3 nucleotides: TGCGCCAGCAGCTTGCGGGCCCCGGGGGCTGAAGCTTTCTTT.

This chain links TRBV29-1 with TRBJ1-1; unclear D gene. CDR3 length: 12 amino acids. The V gene's germline CDR1 is SQVTM and CDR2 ANQGSEA. Deletions cut 7 bases from V and 8 bases from J, with 17 bases between. The CDR3 protein is CSDLSGGREAFF. The CDR3 nucleotides are TGCAGCGACCTAAGTGGAGGGAGAGAAGCTTTCTTT. Looking up the rest from reference TRBV29-1 and TRBJ1-1 gives the full variable domain: SAVISQKPSRDICQRGTSLTIQCQVDSQVTMMFWYRQQPGQSLTLIATANQGSEATYESGFVIDKFPISRPNLTFSTLTVSNMSPEDSSIYLCSDLSGGREAFFGQGTRLTVV.

This clonotype was seen a single time. The V and J genes are TRBV6-6 and TRBJ1-5; D may be TRBD1 (5 bases). CDR1 is MNHNY and CDR2 is SVGAGI in the germline V gene (reference sequence). Trimming removed 6 bases at V and 3 bases at J, with 12 bases between. The CDR3 consists of 14 residues. CDR3 sequence (DNA): TGTGCCAGCAGCCTACGCAGGGTCAATCAGCCCCAGCATTTT. Translating it yields CASSLRRVNQPQHF.

The chain joins TRBV4-1 to TRBJ2-2, with TRBD2 as a possible D gene (5 bases). V was pared by 1 base and J by 4 bases, with 13 bases between. CDR1 and CDR2 from the germline V gene are MGHRA and YSYEKL. The CDR3 loop spans 16 amino acids. The CDR3 nucleotides read TGCGCCAGCAGCCAAGCATTAATGGCGGGCACCGGGGAGCTGTTTTTT. This codes for CASSQALMAGTGELFF.

This sequence joins TRBV18 and TRBJ1-5; weak D call: TRBD1 (6 bases). Germline V lookup: CDR1 KGHSH, CDR2 LQKENI. The CDR3 consists of 14 residues. Trimming pared 1 base from V and 7 bases from J, leaving 11 bases between. CDR3 protein: CASSPLDRIQPQHF. The CDR3 DNA follows: TGTGCCAGCTCACCACTCGACAGGATCCAGCCCCAGCATTTT.

The chain recombines TRBV7-3 with TRBJ2-1; D tentatively reads TRBD1 or TRBD2 (5 bases each). Germline-derived CDR1 and CDR2 are SGHTA and FQGTGA. The V and J ends lost 4 bases and 8 bases respectively, with 15 bases between them. The CDR3 covers 14 residues. As DNA, the CDR3 is TGTGCCAGCAGCTACGGGACGGCGTGGGATGAGCAGTTCTTC. It encodes CASSYGTAWDEQFF.

This rearrangement joins TRBV20-1 to TRBJ1-5, with D maybe TRBD1 (5 bases). The CDR3 is 17 residues long. Germline loops: CDR1 DFQATT, CDR2 SNEGSKA (reference sequence). V was clipped by 3 bases and J by 2 bases, with 20 bases between them. The CDR3, as DNA: TGCAGTGCTAGCTTCGCGGGCTTCCTAGGGGGCAATCAGCCCCAGCATTTT. Residues: CSASFAGFLGGNQPQHF.